This TCR beta chain is from a study of cytomegalovirus exposure and HLA in healthy donors. General observations from the study: According to a later analysis, most TCR beta chains associated with CMV appeared HLA-restricted. Some TCR beta chains (roughly 160 of them) were listed as cytomegalovirus-associated.

Worth noting for this clone: Antigen unknown.

Trimming shortened V by 4 bases and J by 1 base, and 6 bases separated the two germline ends. The CDR3 runs 14 residues. Germline V lookup: CDR1 SGHDT, CDR2 YYEEEE. Both 60 Vbeta primers and 13 Jbeta primers went into the PCR. The repertoire was sequenced with immunoSEQ multiplex PCR; TCRdb's copy has only in-frame clones and lacks some. The record lists 45,000 to 70,000 clones, of which the ten most abundant hold around 10%. Sequencing input: PBMCs. The TCR originated in a woman in her forties or fifties in good health and CMV-seropositive. The gene calls are TRBV5-6 and TRBJ1-6, with D uncertain. The CDR3 DNA sequence: TGTGCCAGCAGCCTGAGGTCCTATAATTCACCCCTCCACTTT. This encodes CASSLRSYNSPLHF. The full variable domain, rest sourced from reference TRBV5-6 and TRBJ1-6, is DAGVTQSPTHLIKTRGQQVTLRCSPKSGHDTVSWYQQALGQGPQFIFQYYEEEERQRGNFPDRFSGHQFPNYSSELNVNALLLGDSALYLCASSLRSYNSPLHFGNGTRLTVT.